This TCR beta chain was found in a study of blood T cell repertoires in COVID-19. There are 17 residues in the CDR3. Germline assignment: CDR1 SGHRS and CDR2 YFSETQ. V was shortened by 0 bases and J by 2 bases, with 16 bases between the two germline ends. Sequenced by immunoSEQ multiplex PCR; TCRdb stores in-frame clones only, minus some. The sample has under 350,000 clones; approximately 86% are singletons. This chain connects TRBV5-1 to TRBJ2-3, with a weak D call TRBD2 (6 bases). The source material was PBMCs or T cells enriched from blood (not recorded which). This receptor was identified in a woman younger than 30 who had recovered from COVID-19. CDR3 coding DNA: TGCGCCAGCAGCTTGGTTACTAGCCTCACGATCACAGATACGCAGTATTTT. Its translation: CASSLVTSLTITDTQYF. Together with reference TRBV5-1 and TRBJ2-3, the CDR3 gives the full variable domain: KAGVTQTPRYLIKTRGQQVTLSCSPISGHRSVSWYQQTPGQGLQFLFEYFSETQRNKGNFPGRFSGRQFSNSRSEMNVSTLELGDSALYLCASSLVTSLTITDTQYFGPGTRLTVL.